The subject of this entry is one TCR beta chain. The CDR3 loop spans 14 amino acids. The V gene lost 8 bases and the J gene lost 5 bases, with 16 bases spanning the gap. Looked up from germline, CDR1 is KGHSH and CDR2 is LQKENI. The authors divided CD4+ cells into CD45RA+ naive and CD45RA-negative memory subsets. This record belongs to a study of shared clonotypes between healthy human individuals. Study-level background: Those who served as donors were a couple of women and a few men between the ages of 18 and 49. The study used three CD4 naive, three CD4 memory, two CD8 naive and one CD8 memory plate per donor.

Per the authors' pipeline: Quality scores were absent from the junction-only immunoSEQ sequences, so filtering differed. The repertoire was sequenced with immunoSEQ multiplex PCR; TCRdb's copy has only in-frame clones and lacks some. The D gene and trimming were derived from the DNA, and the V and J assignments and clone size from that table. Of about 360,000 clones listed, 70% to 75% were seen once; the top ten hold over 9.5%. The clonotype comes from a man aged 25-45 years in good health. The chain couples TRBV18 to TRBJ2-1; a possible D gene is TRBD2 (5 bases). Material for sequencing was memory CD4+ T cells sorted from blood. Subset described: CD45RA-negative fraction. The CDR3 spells CASHSQLGDNEQFF. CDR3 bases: TGTGCCAGCCATTCACAACTAGGAGACAATGAGCAGTTCTTC.